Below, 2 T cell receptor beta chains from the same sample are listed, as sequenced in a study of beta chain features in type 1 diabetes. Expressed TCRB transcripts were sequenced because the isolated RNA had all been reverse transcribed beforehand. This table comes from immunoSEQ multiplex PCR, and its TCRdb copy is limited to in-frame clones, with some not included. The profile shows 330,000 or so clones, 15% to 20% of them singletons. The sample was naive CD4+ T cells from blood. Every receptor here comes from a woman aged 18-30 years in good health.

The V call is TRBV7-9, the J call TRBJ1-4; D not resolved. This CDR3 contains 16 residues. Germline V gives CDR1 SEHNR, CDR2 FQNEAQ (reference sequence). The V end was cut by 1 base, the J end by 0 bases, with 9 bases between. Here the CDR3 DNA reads TGTGCCAGCAGCTTAGGACACCCTGCAACTAATGAAAAACTGTTTTTT. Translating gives CASSLGHPATNEKLFF.

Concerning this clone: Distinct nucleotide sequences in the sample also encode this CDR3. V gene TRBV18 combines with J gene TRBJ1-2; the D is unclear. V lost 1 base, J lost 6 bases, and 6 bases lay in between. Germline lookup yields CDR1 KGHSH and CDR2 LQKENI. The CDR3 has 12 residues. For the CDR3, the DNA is TGTGCCAGCTCACCACAGGGAGATGGCTACACCTTC. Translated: CASSPQGDGYTF.